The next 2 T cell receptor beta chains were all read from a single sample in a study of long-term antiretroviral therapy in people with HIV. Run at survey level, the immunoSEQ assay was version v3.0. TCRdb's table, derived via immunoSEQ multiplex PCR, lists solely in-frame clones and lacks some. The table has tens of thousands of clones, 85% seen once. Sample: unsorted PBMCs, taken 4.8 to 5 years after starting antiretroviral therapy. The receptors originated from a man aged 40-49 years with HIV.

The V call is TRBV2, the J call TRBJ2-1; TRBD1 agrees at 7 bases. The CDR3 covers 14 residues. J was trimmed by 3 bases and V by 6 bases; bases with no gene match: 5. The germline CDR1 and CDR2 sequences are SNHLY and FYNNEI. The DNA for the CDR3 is TGTGCCAGCAGCGGACAGGTATACTACAATGAGCAGTTCTTC. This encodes CASSGQVYYNEQFF.

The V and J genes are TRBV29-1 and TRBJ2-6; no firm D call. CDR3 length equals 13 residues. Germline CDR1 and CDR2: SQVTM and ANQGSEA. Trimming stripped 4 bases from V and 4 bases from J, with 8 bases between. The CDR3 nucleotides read TGCAGCGTTGTCGCCGGAGGGGCCAACGTCCTGACTTTC. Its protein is CSVVAGGANVLTF. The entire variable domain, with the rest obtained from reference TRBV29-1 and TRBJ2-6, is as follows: SAVISQKPSRDICQRGTSLTIQCQVDSQVTMMFWYRQQPGQSLTLIATANQGSEATYESGFVIDKFPISRPNLTFSTLTVSNMSPEDSSIYLCSVVAGGANVLTFGAGSRLTVL.